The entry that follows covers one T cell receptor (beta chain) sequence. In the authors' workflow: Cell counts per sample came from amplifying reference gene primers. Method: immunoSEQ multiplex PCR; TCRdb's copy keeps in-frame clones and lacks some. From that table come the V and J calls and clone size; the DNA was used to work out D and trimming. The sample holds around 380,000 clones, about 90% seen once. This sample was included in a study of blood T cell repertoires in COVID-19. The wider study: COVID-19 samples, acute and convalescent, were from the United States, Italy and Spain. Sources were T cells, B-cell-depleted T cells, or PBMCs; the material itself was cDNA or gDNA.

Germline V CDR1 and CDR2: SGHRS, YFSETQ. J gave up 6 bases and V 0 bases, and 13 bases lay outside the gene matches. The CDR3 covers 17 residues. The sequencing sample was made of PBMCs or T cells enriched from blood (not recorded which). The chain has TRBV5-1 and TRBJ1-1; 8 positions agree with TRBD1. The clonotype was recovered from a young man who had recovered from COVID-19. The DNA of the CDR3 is TGCGCCAGCAGCTTGGGAGGGGGGTCAGGGGGCAAGGCTGAAGCTTTCTTT. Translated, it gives CASSLGGGSGGKAEAFF.